This TCR beta chain was sequenced for a study of molecular identifiers for immune sequencing clone quantification. Germline CDR1 reads SGDLS; CDR2 reads YYNGEE. The CDR3 covers 15 residues. Trimming took 4 bases from V and 1 from J, leaving 13 bases between them. This clonotype was seen many times. TCRdb used MiXCR to reprocess the PCR reads, holding one entry per CDR3 protein. The sample shows about half a million distinct CDR3 sequences, about a fifth of them seen only once. This clonotype originated in a human donor in good health. Some libraries in this study had Jurkat cell RNA spiked in. Sequenced material: naive CD8+ T cells from blood, with Jurkat cell RNA spiked in. Regarding subset: FACS-sorted CD8+CD4-CCR7+CD45RA+ naive T cells. The chain carries TRBV9 and TRBJ2-3; a possible D gene is TRBD1 (5 bases). CDR3 sequence (DNA): TGTGCCAGCAGCCCCAGGTGGGGCCGCACAGATACGCAGTATTTT. Encoded protein: CASSPRWGRTDTQYF.